This T cell receptor (beta chain) stems from a study of graft-versus-host responses after intestinal transplantation. Background on the study: Each recipient received anti-thymocyte globulin induction, then tacrolimus and steroids for 3 to 4 years.

J gave up 2 bases and V 6 bases, and 2 bases lay outside the gene matches. Germline V gene data show CDR1 as ENHRY and CDR2 as SYGVKD. The CDR3 is 13 amino acids. Overall study results and limits: Marrow from the recipient contained GvH clones, some of which had appeared first in ileum or blood.

Measured with immunoSEQ multiplex PCR; TCRdb has only the in-frame clones, and not every one. Altogether about 90,000 clones are present, around 80% being singletons, with the ten largest covering about 0.8%. Concerning this clone itself: Its antigen is currently unknown.

This chain connects TRBV10-3 to TRBJ1-1, with 8 bases aligning to TRBD1. The clonotype comes from a human donor who received an intestinal transplant. The sample consisted of unstimulated CD4+ T cells sorted from spleen or lymph node cells, taken before intestinal transplant. This chain's CDR3 is CAISGQGNTEAFF. DNA for the CDR3: TGTGCCATCAGCGGACAGGGTAACACTGAAGCTTTCTTT.